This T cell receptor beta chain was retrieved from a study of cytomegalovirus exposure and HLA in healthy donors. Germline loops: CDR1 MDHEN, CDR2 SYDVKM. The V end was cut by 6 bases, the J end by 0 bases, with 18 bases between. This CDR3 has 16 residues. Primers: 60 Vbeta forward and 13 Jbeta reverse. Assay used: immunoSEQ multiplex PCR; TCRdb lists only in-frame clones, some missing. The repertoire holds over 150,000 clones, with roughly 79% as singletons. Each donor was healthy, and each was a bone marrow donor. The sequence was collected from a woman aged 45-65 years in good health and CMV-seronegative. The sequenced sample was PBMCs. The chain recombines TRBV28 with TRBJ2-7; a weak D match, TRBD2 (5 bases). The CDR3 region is CASSLTGMKSSYEQYF. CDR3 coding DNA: TGTGCCAGCAGCCTGACCGGGATGAAAAGCTCCTACGAGCAGTACTTC.